This TCR beta chain was sequenced during a study of T cell responses to AZD1222 COVID-19 vaccine. Findings and limits, study-wide: Recipients of two AZD1222 doses showed rising Spike-specific TCR breadth and depth.

In regard to this clone: The antigen is unknown.

Profiling relied on immunoSEQ multiplex PCR, and the TCRdb table lists in-frame clones only, not all of them. The table includes some 50,000 clones, around 86% detected once. The CDR3 is 14 residues long. CDR1 is MNHEY, CDR2 SMNVEV, per germline (reference sequence). Trimming cost V 5 bases and J 3 bases, with 13 bases left between them. J is TRBJ1-2 and V is TRBV27; no clear D gene. This sequence originates from an adult in good health. Material: peripheral blood, obtained on day 0 of AZD1222 vaccination. The CDR3 sequence is CASSPLTTDYGYTF. The CDR3 nucleotides read TGTGCCAGCAGTCCCTTAACTACAGACTATGGCTACACCTTC.